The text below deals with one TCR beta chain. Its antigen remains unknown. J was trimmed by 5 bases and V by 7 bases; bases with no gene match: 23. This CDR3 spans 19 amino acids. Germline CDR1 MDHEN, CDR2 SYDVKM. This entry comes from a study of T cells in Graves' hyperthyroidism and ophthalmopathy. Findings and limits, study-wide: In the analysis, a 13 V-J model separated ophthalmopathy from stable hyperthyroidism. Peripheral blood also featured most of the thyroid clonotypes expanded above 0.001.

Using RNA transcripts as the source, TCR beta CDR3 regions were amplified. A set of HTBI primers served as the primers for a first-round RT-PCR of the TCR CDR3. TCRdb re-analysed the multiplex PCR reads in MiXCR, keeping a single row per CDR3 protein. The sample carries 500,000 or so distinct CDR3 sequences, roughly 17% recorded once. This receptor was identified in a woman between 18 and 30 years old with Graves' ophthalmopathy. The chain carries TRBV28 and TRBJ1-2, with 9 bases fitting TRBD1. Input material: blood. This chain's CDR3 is CASTFHFRDRAVKRYGYTF. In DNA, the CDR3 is TGTGCCAGCACCTTCCACTTTCGGGACAGGGCGGTAAAACGGTATGGCTACACCTTC.